This TCR beta chain was retrieved from a study of post-analysis software for immune sequencing data. Study results and limitations: Controls' normalized Chao1 diversity significantly exceeded that of multiple sclerosis patients. Samples made in the same batch grouped tightly together by F measure. In patients, five TRBV segments were more frequent than in controls, with TRBV5-6, TRBV5-1 and TRBV20-1 among them.

This clonotype was picked up a small number of times. Its antigen is still unknown. Sequencing libraries made from TCR beta cDNA carried unique molecular identifiers. A population of 1 to 10 million T cells gave rise to roughly 500,000 cDNA molecules. One entry per CDR3 protein, called by TCRdb with MiXCR from the PCR reads. The data show roughly 150,000 distinct CDR3 sequences, about 34% seen once. Germline V gene data show CDR1 as SGHDT and CDR2 as YYEEEE. The CDR3 contains 13 residues. Trimming removed 5 bases from V and 8 bases from J; junction bases left unmatched: 9. The sequences come from blood, collected after autologous hematopoietic stem cell transplantation. The chain is built from TRBV5-6 and TRBJ1-2, with 7 bases lining up with TRBD1. The origin of this receptor is a girl aged 5-17 years with multiple sclerosis. The CDR3 is CASRATGRGGYTF. The DNA of the CDR3 is TGTGCCAGCAGGGCGACAGGGCGAGGCGGCTACACCTTC.